This TCR beta chain was captured by sequencing in a study of cytomegalovirus exposure and HLA in healthy donors. Points from the study as a whole: Cytomegalovirus status was reportedly diagnosed by the classifier with high sensitivity and specificity.

This table comes from immunoSEQ multiplex PCR, and its TCRdb copy is limited to in-frame clones, with some not included. The data contain 110,000 to 150,000 clones, 85% to 90% of them singletons. A word on this clone: Its target is unknown.

The CDR3 sequence is 17 residues long. V was shortened by 3 bases and J by 0 bases, with 17 bases between the two germline ends. The germline V gene encodes CDR1 MNHEY and CDR2 SMNVEV (reference sequence). Sample: PBMCs. This clonotype originated in a woman between 18 and 29 years old in good health and CMV-seropositive. V and J are TRBV27 and TRBJ1-1, with TRBD1 as a possible D gene (5 bases). This CDR3 is CASSFSRVMKVNTEAFF. The CDR3 nucleotides read TGTGCCAGCAGTTTTTCCAGGGTGATGAAAGTGAACACTGAAGCTTTCTTT.